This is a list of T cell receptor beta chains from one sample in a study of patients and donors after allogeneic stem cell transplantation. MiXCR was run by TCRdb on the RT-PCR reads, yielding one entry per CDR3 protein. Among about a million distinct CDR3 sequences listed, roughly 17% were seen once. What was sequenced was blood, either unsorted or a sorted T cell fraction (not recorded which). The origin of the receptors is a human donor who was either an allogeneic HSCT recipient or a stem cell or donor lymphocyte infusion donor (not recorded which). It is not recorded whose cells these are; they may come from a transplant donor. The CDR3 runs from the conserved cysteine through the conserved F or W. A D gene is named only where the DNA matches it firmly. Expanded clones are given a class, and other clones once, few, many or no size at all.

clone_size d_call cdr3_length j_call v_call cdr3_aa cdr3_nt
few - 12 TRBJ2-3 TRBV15 CATSRVKDTQYF TGTGCCACCAGCAGAGTTAAGGATACGCAGTATTTT
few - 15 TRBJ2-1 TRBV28 CASSPLAGMKNEQFF TGTGCCAGCAGCCCACTAGCCGGGATGAAGAATGAGCAGTTCTTC
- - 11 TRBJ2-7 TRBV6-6 CARTTAYEQYF TGTGCCAGGACTACAGCTTACGAGCAGTACTTC
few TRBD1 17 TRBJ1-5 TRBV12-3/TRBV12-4 CASSQGGQGDLRQPQHF TGTGCCAGCAGCCAGGGGGGACAGGGGGATCTTCGGCAGCCCCAGCATTTT
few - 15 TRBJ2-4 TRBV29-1 CSVEDRVVGKNIQYF TGCAGCGTTGAAGATCGGGTGGTCGGAAAAAACATTCAGTACTTC
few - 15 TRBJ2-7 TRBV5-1 CASSLQTDFPYEQYF TGCGCCAGCAGCTTGCAAACGGACTTCCCCTACGAGCAGTACTTC
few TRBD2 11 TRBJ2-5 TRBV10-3 CATLAGETQYF TGTGCCACTCTAGCGGGAGAGACCCAGTACTTC
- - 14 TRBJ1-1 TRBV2 CASSRDGGNTEAFF TGTGCCAGCAGTCGGGACGGCGGTAACACTGAAGCTTTCTTT
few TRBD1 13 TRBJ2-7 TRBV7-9 CASSRTGVDEQYF TGTGCCAGCAGCCGTACAGGGGTGGACGAGCAGTACTTC
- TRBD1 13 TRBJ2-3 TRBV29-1 CSVDPGQTDTQYF TGCAGCGTTGATCCGGGACAGACAGATACGCAGTATTTT
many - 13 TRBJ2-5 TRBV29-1 CSVEWLVQETQYF TGCAGCGTTGAATGGCTCGTCCAAGAGACCCAGTACTTC
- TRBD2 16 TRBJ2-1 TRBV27 CASSLSASGSSNEQFF TGTGCCAGCAGTTTATCGGCTAGCGGGAGCTCCAATGAGCAGTTCTTC
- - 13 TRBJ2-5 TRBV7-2 CASSRQVQETQYF TGTGCCAGCAGCCGACAGGTCCAAGAGACCCAGTACTTC
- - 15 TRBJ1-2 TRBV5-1 CASSLEQGANYGYTF TGCGCCAGCAGCTTGGAGCAGGGAGCTAACTATGGCTACACCTTC
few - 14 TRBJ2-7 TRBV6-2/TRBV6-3 CASSLTGTYYEQYF TGTGCCAGCAGTCTCACAGGGACCTACTACGAGCAGTACTTC
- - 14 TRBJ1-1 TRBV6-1 CASNDRRMNTEAFF TGTGCCAGCAACGACAGACGCATGAACACTGAAGCTTTCTTT
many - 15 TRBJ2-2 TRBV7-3 CASSLGPGKTGELFF TGTGCCAGCAGCTTAGGGCCAGGGAAGACCGGGGAGCTGTTTTTT
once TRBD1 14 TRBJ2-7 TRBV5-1 CASSLKDRFYEQYF TGCGCCAGCAGCTTAAAGGACAGGTTCTACGAGCAGTACTTC
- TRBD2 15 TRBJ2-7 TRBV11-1 CASSFLAGGSYEQYF TGTGCCAGCAGTTTTCTAGCGGGGGGGTCCTACGAGCAGTACTTC
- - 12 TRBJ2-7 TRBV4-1 CASSPPLGEQYF TGCGCCAGCAGCCCCCCGTTGGGGGAGCAGTACTTC
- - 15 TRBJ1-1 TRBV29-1 CSVEKEGSTNTEAFF TGCAGCGTTGAAAAGGAGGGCAGTACGAACACTGAAGCTTTCTTT
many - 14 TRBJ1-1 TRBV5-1 CASSIGPPSTEAFF TGCGCCAGCAGCATAGGACCTCCTTCGACTGAAGCTTTCTTT
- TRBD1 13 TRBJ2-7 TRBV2 CASSPQTGTEQYF TGTGCCAGCAGTCCTCAGACAGGGACCGAGCAGTACTTC
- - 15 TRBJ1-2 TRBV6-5 CASSYLEDRLVGYTF TGTGCCAGCAGTTACCTGGAGGACAGACTCGTTGGCTACACCTTC
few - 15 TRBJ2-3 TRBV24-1 CATSETYRFGDTQYF TGTGCCACCAGTGAAACCTACAGGTTTGGGGATACGCAGTATTTT
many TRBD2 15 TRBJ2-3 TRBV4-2 CASSQGLAATDTQYF TGTGCCAGCAGCCAAGGACTAGCGGCCACAGATACGCAGTATTTT
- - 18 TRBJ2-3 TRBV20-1 CSARLRGASVSSTDTQYF TGCAGTGCTAGATTAAGAGGGGCTAGCGTATCCAGCACAGATACGCAGTATTTT
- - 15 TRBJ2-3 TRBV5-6 CASSLVVGGADTQYF TGTGCCAGCAGCTTGGTTGTGGGAGGCGCAGATACGCAGTATTTT
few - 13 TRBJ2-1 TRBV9 CASSATGNNEQFF TGTGCCAGCAGCGCGACAGGAAACAATGAGCAGTTCTTC
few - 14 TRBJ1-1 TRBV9 CASSPRGGETEAFF TGTGCCAGCAGCCCTCGGGGGGGCGAGACTGAAGCTTTCTTT
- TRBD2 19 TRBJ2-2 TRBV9 CASSQGVKLAGRNTGELFF TGTGCCAGCAGCCAGGGGGTGAAGCTAGCGGGGAGAAACACCGGGGAGCTGTTTTTT
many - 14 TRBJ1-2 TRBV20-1 CSASSTAARGGYTF TGCAGTGCTAGTAGTACGGCGGCGAGGGGTGGCTACACCTTC
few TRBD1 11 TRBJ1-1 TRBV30 CAWSQGAQAFF TGTGCCTGGAGTCAGGGGGCGCAAGCTTTCTTT
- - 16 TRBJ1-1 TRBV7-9 CASSPRDRSWGTEAFF TGTGCCAGCAGCCCTCGGGACCGCTCCTGGGGAACTGAAGCTTTCTTT
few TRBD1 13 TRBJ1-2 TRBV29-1 CSHTGGEDYGYTF TGCAGTCATACAGGGGGCGAAGACTATGGCTACACCTTC
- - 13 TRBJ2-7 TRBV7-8 CASRPRGLYEQYF TGTGCCAGCAGGCCTCGTGGATTGTACGAGCAGTACTTC
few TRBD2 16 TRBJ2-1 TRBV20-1 CSARGPGLAGVNEQFF TGCAGTGCTAGGGGGCCGGGACTAGCGGGGGTCAATGAGCAGTTCTTC
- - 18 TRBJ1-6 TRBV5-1 CASSLVGTETPPISPLHF TGCGCCAGCAGCTTGGTCGGCACGGAGACCCCCCCAATTTCACCCCTCCACTTT
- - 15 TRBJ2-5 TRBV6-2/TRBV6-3 CASSHDMDNQETQYF TGTGCCAGCAGCCACGACATGGACAACCAAGAGACCCAGTACTTC
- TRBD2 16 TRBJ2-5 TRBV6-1 CASSPLAGTLRETQYF TGTGCCAGCAGTCCCTTAGCGGGAACCCTTCGGGAGACCCAGTACTTC
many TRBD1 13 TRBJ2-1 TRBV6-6 CASGGDRNNEQFF TGTGCCAGCGGAGGGGACAGGAACAATGAGCAGTTCTTC
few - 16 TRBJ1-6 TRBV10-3 CAISGGFGGSNSPLHF TGTGCCATCAGTGGAGGTTTCGGAGGATCCAATTCACCCCTCCACTTT
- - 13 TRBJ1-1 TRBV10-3 CATTARVNTEAFF TGTGCCACCACGGCCCGGGTTAACACTGAAGCTTTCTTT